This TCR beta chain appears in the sequencing data of a study of T cell changes during pregnancy in multiple sclerosis. The CDR3 contains 15 residues. The V end was cut by 2 bases, the J end by 3 bases, with 11 bases between. CDR1 and CDR2 from the germline V gene are MNHNY and SVGAGI (reference sequence). Assay: immunoSEQ multiplex PCR; the TCRdb copy retains only in-frame clones and omits some. Of about 31,000 clones listed, around nine tenths were seen once; the top ten hold over 5%. The material was CD8+ T cells from peripheral blood mononuclear cells, obtained in the second trimester of pregnancy. This chain connects TRBV6-6 to TRBJ2-1; tentatively, D is TRBD2 (5 bases). The clonotype comes from a female donor with multiple sclerosis, enrolled in a pregnancy study. The CDR3 protein is CASSYVGELYNEQFF. DNA of the CDR3: TGTGCCAGCAGTTACGTCGGGGAGCTCTACAATGAGCAGTTCTTC.